This T cell receptor beta chain came from a study of regulatory T cells in long-lasting Graves disease. Note on this clonotype: What it binds is not known.

Noted time point: persistent/refractory GD, antithyroid drugs over 5 years with positive TRAb. The TCR library was made from RNA that had been extracted from PBMCs in TRIzol. In Xi'an, China, an endocrinology department was the source of patients. Study-wide points: Persistent patients shared more public clonotypes (under 3,000) than newly diagnosed patients (roughly 960). Segments TRBV28, TRBJ1-2 and TRBJ2-5 showed preferential usage in persistent disease.

Arm-PCR of CDR3 regions and iRepertoire HTBI primers were the basis on which TCR beta libraries were built. Via MiXCR, TCRdb re-called the multiplex PCR reads, giving one row per CDR3 protein. Of 300,000 to 350,000 distinct CDR3 sequences listed, 15% to 20% were seen once; the top ten hold 25% to 30%. The V and J ends lost 0 bases and 7 bases respectively, with 15 bases between them. The CDR3 totals 15 residues. Germline loops: CDR1 MGHRA, CDR2 YSYEKL. Here the sequenced sample was peripheral blood mononuclear cells (PBMCs), taken when the disease was refractory, from a patient treated with antithyroid drugs. This sequence originates from a female donor with Graves disease. The chain links TRBV4-1 to TRBJ2-5; maybe TRBD2 (7 bases). CDR3 coding DNA: TGCGCCAGCAGCCAAGATCCGGGGGGCCGAGGGACCCAGTACTTC. Translation gives CASSQDPGGRGTQYF.